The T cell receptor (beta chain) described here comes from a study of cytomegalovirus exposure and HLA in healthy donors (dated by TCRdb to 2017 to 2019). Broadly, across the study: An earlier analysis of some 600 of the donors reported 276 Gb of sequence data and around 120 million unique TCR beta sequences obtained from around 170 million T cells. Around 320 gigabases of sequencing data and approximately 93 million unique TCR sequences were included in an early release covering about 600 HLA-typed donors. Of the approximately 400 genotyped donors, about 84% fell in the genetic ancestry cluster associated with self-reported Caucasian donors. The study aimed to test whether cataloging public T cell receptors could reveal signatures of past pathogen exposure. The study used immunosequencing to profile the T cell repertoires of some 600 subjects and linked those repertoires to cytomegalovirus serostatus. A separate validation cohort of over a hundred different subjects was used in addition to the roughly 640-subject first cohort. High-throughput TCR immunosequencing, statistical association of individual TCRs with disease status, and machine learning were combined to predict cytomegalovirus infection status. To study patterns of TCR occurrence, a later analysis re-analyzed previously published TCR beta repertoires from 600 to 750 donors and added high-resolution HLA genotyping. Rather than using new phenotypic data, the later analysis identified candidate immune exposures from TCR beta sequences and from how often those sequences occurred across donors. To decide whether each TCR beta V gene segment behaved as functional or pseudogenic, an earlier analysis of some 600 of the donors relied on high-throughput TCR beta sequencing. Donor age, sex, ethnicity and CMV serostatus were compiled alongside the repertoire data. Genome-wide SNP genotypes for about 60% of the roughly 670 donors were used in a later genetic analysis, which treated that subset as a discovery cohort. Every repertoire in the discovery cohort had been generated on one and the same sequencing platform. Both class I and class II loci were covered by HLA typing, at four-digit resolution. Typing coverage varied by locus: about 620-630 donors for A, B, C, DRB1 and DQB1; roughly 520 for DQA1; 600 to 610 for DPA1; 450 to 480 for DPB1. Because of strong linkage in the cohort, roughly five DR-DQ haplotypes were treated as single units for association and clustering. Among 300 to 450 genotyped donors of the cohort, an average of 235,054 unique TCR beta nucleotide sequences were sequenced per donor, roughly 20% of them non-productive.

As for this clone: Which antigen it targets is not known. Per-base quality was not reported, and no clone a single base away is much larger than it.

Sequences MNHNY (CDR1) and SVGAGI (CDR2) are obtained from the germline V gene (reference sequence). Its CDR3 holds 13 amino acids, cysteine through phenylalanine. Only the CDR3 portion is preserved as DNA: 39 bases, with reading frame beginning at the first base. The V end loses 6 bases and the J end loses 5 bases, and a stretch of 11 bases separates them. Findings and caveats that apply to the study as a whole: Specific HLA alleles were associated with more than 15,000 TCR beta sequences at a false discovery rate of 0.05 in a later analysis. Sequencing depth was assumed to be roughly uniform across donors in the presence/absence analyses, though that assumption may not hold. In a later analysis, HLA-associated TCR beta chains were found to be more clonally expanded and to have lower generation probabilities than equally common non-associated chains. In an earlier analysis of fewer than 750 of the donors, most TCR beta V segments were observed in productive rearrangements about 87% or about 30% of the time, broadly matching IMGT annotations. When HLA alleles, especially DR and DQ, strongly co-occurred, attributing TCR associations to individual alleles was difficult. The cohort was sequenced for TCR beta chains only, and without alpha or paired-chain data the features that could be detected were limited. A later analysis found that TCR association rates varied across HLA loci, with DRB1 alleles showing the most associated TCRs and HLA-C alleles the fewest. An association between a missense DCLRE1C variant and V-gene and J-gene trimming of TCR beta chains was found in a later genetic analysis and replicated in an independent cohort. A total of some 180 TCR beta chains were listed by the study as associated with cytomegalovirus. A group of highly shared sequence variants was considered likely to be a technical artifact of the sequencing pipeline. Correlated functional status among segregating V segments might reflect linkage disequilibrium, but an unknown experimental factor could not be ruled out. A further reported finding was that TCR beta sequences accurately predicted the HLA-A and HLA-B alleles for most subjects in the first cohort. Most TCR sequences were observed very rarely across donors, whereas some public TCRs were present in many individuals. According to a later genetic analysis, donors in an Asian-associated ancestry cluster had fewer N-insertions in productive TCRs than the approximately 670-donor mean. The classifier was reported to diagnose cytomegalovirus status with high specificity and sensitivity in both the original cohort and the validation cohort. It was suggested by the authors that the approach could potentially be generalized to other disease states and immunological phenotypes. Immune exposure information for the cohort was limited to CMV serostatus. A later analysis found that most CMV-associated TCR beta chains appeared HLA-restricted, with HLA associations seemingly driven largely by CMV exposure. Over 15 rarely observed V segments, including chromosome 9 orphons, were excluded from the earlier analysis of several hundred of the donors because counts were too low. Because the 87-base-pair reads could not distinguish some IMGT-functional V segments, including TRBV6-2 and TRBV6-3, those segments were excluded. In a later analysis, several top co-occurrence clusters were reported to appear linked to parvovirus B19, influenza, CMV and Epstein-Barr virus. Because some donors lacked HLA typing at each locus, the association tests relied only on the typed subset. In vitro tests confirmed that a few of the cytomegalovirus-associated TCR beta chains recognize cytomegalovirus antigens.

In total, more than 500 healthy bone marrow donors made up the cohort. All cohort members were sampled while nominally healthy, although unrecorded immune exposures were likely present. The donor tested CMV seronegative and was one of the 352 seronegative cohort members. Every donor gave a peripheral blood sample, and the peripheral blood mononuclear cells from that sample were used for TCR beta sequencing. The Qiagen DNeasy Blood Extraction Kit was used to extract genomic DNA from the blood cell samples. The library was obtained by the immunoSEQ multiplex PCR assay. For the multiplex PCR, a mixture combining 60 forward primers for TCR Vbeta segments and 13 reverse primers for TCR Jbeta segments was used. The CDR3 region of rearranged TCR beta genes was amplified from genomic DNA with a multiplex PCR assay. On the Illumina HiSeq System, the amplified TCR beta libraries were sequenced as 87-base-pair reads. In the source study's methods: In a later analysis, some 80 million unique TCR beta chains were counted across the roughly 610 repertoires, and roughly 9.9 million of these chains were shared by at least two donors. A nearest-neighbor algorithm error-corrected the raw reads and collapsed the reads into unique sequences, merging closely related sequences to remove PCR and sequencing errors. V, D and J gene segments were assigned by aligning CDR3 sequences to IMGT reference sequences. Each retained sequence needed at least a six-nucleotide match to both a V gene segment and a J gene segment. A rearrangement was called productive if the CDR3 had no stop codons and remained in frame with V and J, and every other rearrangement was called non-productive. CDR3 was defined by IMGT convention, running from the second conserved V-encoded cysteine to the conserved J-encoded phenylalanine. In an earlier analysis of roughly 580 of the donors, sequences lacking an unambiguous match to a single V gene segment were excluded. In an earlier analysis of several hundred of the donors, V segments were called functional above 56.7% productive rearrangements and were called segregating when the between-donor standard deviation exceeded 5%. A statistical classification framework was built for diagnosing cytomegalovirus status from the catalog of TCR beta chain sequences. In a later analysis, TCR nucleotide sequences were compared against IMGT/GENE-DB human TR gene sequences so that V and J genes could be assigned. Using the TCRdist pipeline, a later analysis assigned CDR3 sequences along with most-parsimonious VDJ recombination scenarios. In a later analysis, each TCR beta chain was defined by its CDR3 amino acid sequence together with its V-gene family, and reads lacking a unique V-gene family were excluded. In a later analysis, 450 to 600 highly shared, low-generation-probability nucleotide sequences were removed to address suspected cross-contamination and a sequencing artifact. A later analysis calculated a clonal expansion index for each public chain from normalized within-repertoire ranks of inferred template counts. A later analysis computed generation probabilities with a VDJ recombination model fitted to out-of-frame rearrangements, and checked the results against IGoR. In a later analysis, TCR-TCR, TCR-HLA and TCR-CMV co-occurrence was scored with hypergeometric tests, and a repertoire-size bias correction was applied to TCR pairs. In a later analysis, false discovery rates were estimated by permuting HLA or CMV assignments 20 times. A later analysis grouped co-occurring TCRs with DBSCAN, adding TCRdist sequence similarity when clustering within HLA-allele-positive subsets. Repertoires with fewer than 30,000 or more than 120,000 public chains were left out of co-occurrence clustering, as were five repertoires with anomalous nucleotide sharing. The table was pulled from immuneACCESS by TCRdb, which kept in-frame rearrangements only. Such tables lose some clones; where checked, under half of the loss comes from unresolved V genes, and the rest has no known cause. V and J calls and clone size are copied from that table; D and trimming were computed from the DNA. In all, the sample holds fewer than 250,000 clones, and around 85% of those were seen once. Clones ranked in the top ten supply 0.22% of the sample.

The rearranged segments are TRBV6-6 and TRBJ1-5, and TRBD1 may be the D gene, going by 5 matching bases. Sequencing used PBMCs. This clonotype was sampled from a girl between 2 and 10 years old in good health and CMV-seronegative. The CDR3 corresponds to CASSLPRDQPQHF. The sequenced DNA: TGTGCCAGCAGCCTCCCCAGGGATCAGCCCCAGCATTTT.